This T cell receptor beta chain was recorded in a study of blood T cell repertoires in COVID-19. On the study more broadly: The study drew acute and convalescent COVID-19 samples from the United States, Italy and Spain.

Original analysis: Researchers report that nucleated cell counts were estimated from reference gene primer amplification. TCRdb's table, derived via immunoSEQ multiplex PCR, lists solely in-frame clones and lacks some. That table gives V, J and clone size, and the DNA gave D and trimming. The sample holds around 200,000 clones; over 75% are singletons and the top ten take around 2.8%. The CDR3 is 15 residues long. Trimming cost V 4 bases and J 3 bases; bases outside gene matches: 6. CDR1 LGHNA and CDR2 YNFKEQ come from the germline V gene. This clone was recorded once. The V gene is TRBV4-2, the J gene TRBJ2-3; 8 positions agree with TRBD2. The TCR sequence derives from a woman over 75 with active or convalescent COVID-19. Specimen: peripheral blood. The CDR3 spells CASSPGGADTDTQYF. CDR3 in DNA: TGTGCCAGCAGCCCCGGGGGGGCCGATACAGATACGCAGTATTTT.